A selection of T cell receptor beta chains follows, all from one sample in a study of shared clonotypes between healthy human individuals. Clones were read by immunoSEQ multiplex PCR, and TCRdb kept only the in-frame ones, dropping some. The table includes around 530,000 clones, roughly four fifths detected once. The specimen sequenced was PBMCs. The receptors shown here come from a woman aged 40 to 49 in good health. Some clones in this sample may be carry-over from other donors' samples. CDR3s include the opening cysteine and the closing phenylalanine or tryptophan. D genes are given only for firm matches. A clone size is listed for some rows: how often the clone was seen (once, few, many), or a class if it is expanded.

cdr3_nt cdr3_aa j_call clone_size v_call d_call
TGTGCCAGCAGCTTGTCGGGGGCAGAGACCCAGTACTTC CASSLSGAETQYF TRBJ2-5 - TRBV5-4 -
TGTGCCTGGAGTACCCCTGCGCGAAATAGCAATCAGCCCCAGCATTTT CAWSTPARNSNQPQHF TRBJ1-5 - TRBV30 -
TGTGCCAGCAGCCAGGGACTAGCGGGAGGTTTTGAGCAGTTCTTC CASSQGLAGGFEQFF TRBJ2-1 - TRBV2 TRBD2
TGTGCCAGCAGTTCATCAGGAGGATTTGAAAAACTGTTTTTT CASSSSGGFEKLFF TRBJ1-4 - TRBV28 -
TGTGCCAGCAGCTTTAGCTCCTACGAGCAGTACTTC CASSFSSYEQYF TRBJ2-7 - TRBV7-2 -
TGTGCCAGCAGCGAGGACAGGCGCTATGGCTACACCTTC CASSEDRRYGYTF TRBJ1-2 - TRBV7-2 TRBD1
TGCAGCCCCGACGCCCACCCCTTTGGCACTGAAGCTTTCTTT CSPDAHPFGTEAFF TRBJ1-1 once TRBV29-1 -
TGTGCCAGCAGTGACTACAACACCGGGGAGCTGTTTTTT CASSDYNTGELFF TRBJ2-2 once TRBV27 -
TGTGCCAGCAGCTTAGTGACTAGCGGCTACAATGAGCAGTTCTTC CASSLVTSGYNEQFF TRBJ2-1 - TRBV7-2 TRBD2
TGTGCCAGCAGTTCCCCCAGGGGGCTAACTAATGAAAAACTGTTTTTT CASSSPRGLTNEKLFF TRBJ1-4 few TRBV28 TRBD1
TGTGCCAGCAGCTGGGGGTCGGCCTCCGCGAATGAGCAGTTCTTC CASSWGSASANEQFF TRBJ2-1 - TRBV5-5 -
TGTGCCAGCAGTTTCCTCCGCCACTCGCCCTACGAGCAGTACTTC CASSFLRHSPYEQYF TRBJ2-7 - TRBV7-8 -
TGTGCCAGCAGTAGAGTAGGGAGCTCCTACGAGCAGTACTTC CASSRVGSSYEQYF TRBJ2-7 - TRBV6-1 -
TGTGCCAGCAGCTTGGCCTTGGAAGCGGGAGGGCCCAACGAGCAGTACTTC CASSLALEAGGPNEQYF TRBJ2-7 - TRBV5-4 TRBD2
TGCAGCGTGGACCGGGGGGGAACGGCTTTCTTT CSVDRGGTAFF TRBJ1-1 many TRBV29-1 -
TGCGCCAGCAGCCAAGATCGGTATCAGTACTTC CASSQDRYQYF TRBJ2-7 - TRBV4-1 -
TGTGCCAGTAGTATAGTTAGCGGGGGAACAGATACGCAGTATTTT CASSIVSGGTDTQYF TRBJ2-3 - TRBV19 TRBD2
TGTGCCAGCAGGGCCACAGCAAACTCCTACGAGCAGTACTTC CASRATANSYEQYF TRBJ2-7 - TRBV2 -
TGTGCCAGCAGTTCGGGACTAGGCCGTTACGAGCAGTACTTC CASSSGLGRYEQYF TRBJ2-7 - TRBV27 TRBD2
TGTGCCAGCAGCTTTGCTCAGGGGGATACGCAGTATTTT CASSFAQGDTQYF TRBJ2-3 - TRBV7-9 -
TGTGCCAGCAGTGAAGAGAACAGGGCGCGCGGAGGCTACACCTTC CASSEENRARGGYTF TRBJ1-2 - TRBV6-1 -
TGCGCCTCATCTTGGGCCTACGAGCAGTACTTC CASSWAYEQYF TRBJ2-7 - TRBV10-2 -
TGTGCCAGCAGCTTAGACGGGAGGGCATACAATGAGCAGTTCTTC CASSLDGRAYNEQFF TRBJ2-1 - TRBV7-6 TRBD2
TGTGCAAGTCGCTTAGGAGGGGCATTTGATGAAAAACTGTTTTTT CASRLGGAFDEKLFF TRBJ1-4 - TRBV12-2 -
TGTGCCAGCAGCTTAGGGAGGACTAGCGGGTACGAGCAGTACTTC CASSLGRTSGYEQYF TRBJ2-7 few TRBV13 TRBD2
TGTGCCAGCAGCGCCCCGGGACTAGCGGGACGCCGGGCGCAGTATTTT CASSAPGLAGRRAQYF TRBJ2-3 - TRBV5-6 TRBD2
TGTGCCAGCACCCGGGACACCCCGTTAGATGGCTACACCTTC CASTRDTPLDGYTF TRBJ1-2 - TRBV2 -
TGTGCCAGCGTCATGCGGGACGGTTCCTACGAGCAGTACTTC CASVMRDGSYEQYF TRBJ2-7 - TRBV6-6 -
TGTGCCAGCAGTGAAGCAGCAGGGAGTCTGAATCAGCCCCAGCATTTT CASSEAAGSLNQPQHF TRBJ1-5 - TRBV2 -
TGTGCCAGCAGTGACTCATCCGGGCCCGGGGAGCTGTTTTTT CASSDSSGPGELFF TRBJ2-2 - TRBV6-4 -
TGTGCCAGCAGCTTAAGGACCTACTACCGCTACGGGGAGCTGTTTTTT CASSLRTYYRYGELFF TRBJ2-2 - TRBV11-1 -
TGTGCCAGCACCCTGAATGACTATAGCAATCAGCCCCAGCATTTT CASTLNDYSNQPQHF TRBJ1-5 - TRBV28 -
TGTGCCAGCAGGAGCGACAGGGGGCTGTACTTC CASRSDRGLYF TRBJ2-5 once TRBV28 TRBD1
TGTGCCAGCAGTCAGGGGACAGAGCAGTTCTTC CASSQGTEQFF TRBJ2-1 - TRBV2 -
TGTGCCAGCAGCTTGGGAGGGACAGGGGGCGGTGGCTACACCTTC CASSLGGTGGGGYTF TRBJ1-2 - TRBV5-4 TRBD1
TGTGCCAGCAGTGCGACAGGGTTTCAAGAGACCCAGTACTTC CASSATGFQETQYF TRBJ2-5 - TRBV6-1 TRBD1
TGTGCCACCAGCAAAAGGACCGGGGGGGCGATCGAGACCCAGTACTTC CATSKRTGGAIETQYF TRBJ2-5 - TRBV15 TRBD2
TGTGCCCATCGGGAAAAACTGTTTTTT CAHREKLFF TRBJ1-4 - TRBV30 -
TGCGCCAGCAGCGGCGGGGCTAGCACAGATACGCAGTATTTT CASSGGASTDTQYF TRBJ2-3 - TRBV5-1 -
TGTGCCAGCAGCCAAAAAGTTACTAGCGGGACCGGGGAGCTGTTTTTT CASSQKVTSGTGELFF TRBJ2-2 - TRBV7-2 TRBD2
TGTGCCATCGGCCCGAGCGGGGTCTACGAGCAGTACTTC CAIGPSGVYEQYF TRBJ2-7 - TRBV10-3 TRBD2
TGTGCCAGCAGAATGGGACAGCTCTCTAGAGGCTACACCTTC CASRMGQLSRGYTF TRBJ1-2 - TRBV28 TRBD1
TGCGCCAGCAGTGAATCCCCCGGGACTAGTGGCACCGGGGAGCTGTTTTTT CASSESPGTSGTGELFF TRBJ2-2 once TRBV10-2 TRBD2